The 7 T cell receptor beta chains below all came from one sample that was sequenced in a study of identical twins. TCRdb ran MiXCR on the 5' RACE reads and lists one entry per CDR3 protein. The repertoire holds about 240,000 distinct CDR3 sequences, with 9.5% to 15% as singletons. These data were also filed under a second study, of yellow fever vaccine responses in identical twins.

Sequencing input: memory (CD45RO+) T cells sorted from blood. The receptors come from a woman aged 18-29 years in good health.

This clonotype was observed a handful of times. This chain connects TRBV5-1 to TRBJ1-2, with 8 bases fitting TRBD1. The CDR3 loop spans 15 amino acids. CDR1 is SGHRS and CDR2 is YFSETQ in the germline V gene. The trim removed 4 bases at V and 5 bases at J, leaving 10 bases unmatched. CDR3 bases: TGCGCCAGCAGCCATAGACAGGGGCAGCGATATGGCTACACCTTC. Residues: CASSHRQGQRYGYTF.

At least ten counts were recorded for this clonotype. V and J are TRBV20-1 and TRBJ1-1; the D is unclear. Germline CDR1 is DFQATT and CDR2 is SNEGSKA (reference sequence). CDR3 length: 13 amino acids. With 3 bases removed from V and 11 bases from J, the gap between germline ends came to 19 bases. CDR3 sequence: CSASRQEYPPAFF. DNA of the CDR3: TGCAGTGCTAGTCGCCAGGAATACCCCCCGGCTTTCTTT.

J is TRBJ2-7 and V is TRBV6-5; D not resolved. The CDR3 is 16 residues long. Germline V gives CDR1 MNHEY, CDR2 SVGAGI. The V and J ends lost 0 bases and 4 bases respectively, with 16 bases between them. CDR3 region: CASSYSSLQRFYEQYF. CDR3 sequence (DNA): TGTGCCAGCAGTTACTCGAGCCTACAGCGTTTTTACGAGCAGTACTTC.

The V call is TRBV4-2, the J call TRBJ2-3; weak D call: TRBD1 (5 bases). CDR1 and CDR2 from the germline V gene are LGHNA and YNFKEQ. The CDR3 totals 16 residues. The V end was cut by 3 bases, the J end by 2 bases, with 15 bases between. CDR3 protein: CASSQISRGFTDTQYF. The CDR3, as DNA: TGTGCCAGCAGCCAGATTAGTAGGGGCTTCACAGATACGCAGTATTTT.

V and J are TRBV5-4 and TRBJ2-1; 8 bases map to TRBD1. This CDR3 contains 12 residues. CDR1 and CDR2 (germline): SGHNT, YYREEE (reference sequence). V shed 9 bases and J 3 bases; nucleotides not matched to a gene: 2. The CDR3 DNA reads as TGTGCCACGACAGGGGTCTACAATGAGCAGTTCTTC. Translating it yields CATTGVYNEQFF.

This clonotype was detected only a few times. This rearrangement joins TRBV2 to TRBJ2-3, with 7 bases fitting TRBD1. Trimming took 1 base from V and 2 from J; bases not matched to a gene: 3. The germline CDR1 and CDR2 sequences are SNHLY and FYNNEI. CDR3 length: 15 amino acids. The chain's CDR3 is CASSEDGTVTDTQYF. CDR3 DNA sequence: TGTGCCAGCAGTGAAGACGGGACAGTCACAGATACGCAGTATTTT. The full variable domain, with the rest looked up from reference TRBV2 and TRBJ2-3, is EPEVTQTPSHQVTQMGQEVILRCVPISNHLYFYWYRQILGQKVEFLVSFYNNEISEKSEIFDDQFSVERPDGSNFTLKIRSTKLEDSAMYFCASSEDGTVTDTQYFGPGTRLTVL.

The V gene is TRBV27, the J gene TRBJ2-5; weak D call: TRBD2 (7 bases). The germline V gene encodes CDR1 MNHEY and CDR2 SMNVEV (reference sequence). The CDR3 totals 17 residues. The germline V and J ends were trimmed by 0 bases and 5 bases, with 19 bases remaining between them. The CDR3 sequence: CASSLSPGPRGGETQYF. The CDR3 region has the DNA TGTGCCAGCAGTTTATCCCCTGGGCCGCGCGGGGGCGAGACCCAGTACTTC.